This TCR beta chain was observed in a study of T cell responses to AZD1222 COVID-19 vaccine. Study-level results: Researchers took repertoire samples only after the peak T cell response had come. Only a handful of people who got AZD1222 tested seropositive at baseline. There were vaccine-associated CD4 TCRs across spike, dominant at 160-218 and 743-854. Females outnumbered males among donors, who were mostly white British; clonal diversity was possibly underestimated.

The repertoire was sequenced with immunoSEQ multiplex PCR; TCRdb's copy has only in-frame clones and lacks some. The sample yields about 75,000 clones, around 90% seen once. Trimming pared 2 bases from V and 0 bases from J, leaving 4 bases between. Germline V gene data show CDR1 as SGHTA and CDR2 as FQGTGA. CDR3 length equals 14 residues. Note on this clone: Antigen specificity is unknown.

This specimen consisted of peripheral blood, obtained 28 days after the second AZD1222 dose. The chain joins TRBV7-3 to TRBJ2-2; unclear D gene. The receptor comes from an adult who received the AZD1222 COVID-19 vaccine. Written as DNA, the CDR3 is TGTGCCAGCAGCTTACGCGCGAACACCGGGGAGCTGTTTTTT. Protein: CASSLRANTGELFF. The full variable domain, in which reference TRBV7-3 and TRBJ2-2 provide the parts outside the CDR3, is GAGVSQTPSNKVTEKGKYVELRCDPISGHTALYWYRQSLGQGPEFLIYFQGTGAADDSGLPNDRFFAVRPEGSVSTLKIQRTERGDSAVYLCASSLRANTGELFFGEGSRLTVL.